A single sample is the source of the 26 T cell receptor beta chains below, sequenced in a study of blood T cell repertoires in COVID-19. Assay used: immunoSEQ multiplex PCR; TCRdb lists only in-frame clones, some missing. This table holds about 200,000 clones, 80% found once. Input material: peripheral blood. Every receptor here comes from a woman between 65 and 79 years old with acute or convalescent COVID-19.

In this sample, this clone turned up a few times. The genes are TRBV28 and TRBJ2-7; tentatively, D is TRBD2 (6 bases). Germline CDR1 reads MDHEN; CDR2 reads SYDVKM. V lost 6 bases, J lost 8 bases, and 17 bases lay in between. CDR3 size: 13 residues. The CDR3 loop is CASSSPTRYQQYF. CDR3 DNA sequence: TGTGCCAGCAGCTCCCCGACTAGATACCAGCAGTACTTC.

The chain links TRBV7-8 to TRBJ1-4, with no clear D. The CDR3 has 14 amino acids. With 2 bases removed from V and 7 bases from J, the gap between germline ends came to 11 bases. Germline CDR1 and CDR2: SGHVS and FQNEAQ. The DNA of the CDR3 is TGTGCCAGCAGCTTAAGACCGGAGAGTGAAAAACTGTTTTTT. Translated: CASSLRPESEKLFF.

This clone appeared a few times. The chain combines TRBV3-1 (or the pseudogene TRBV3-2) with TRBJ1-2, with D possibly being TRBD1 (5 bases). The CDR3 loop spans 14 amino acids. Per germline, CDR1 LGHDT and CDR2 YNNKEL (reference sequence). The germline V and J ends were trimmed by 2 bases and 7 bases, with 14 bases remaining between them. CDR3 coding DNA: TGTGCCAGCAGCCAAAGGGGCCAAGGTGGTGGCTACACCTTC. Translation: CASSQRGQGGGYTF.

This clone was detected once. This chain joins TRBV10-3 and TRBJ1-2, with 9 bases matching TRBD1. V shed 3 bases, J shed 6 bases, and the junction held 8 bases outside the gene matches. The length of the CDR3 is 15 residues. Germline V gene sequence: CDR1 ENHRY, CDR2 SYGVKD. DNA of the CDR3: TGTGCCATCAGTGACTCAGACAGGGGGTCGGATGGCTACACCTTC. Protein: CAISDSDRGSDGYTF.

The J gene is TRBJ2-7, the V gene TRBV28, with 7 bases matching TRBD2. J was trimmed by 2 bases and V by 7 bases; bases with no gene match: 5. The germline V gene encodes CDR1 MDHEN and CDR2 SYDVKM. The CDR3 contains 13 residues. CDR3 in DNA: TGTGCCAGCAAACCAGCGGGACCCTACGAGCAGTACTTC. The encoded protein is CASKPAGPYEQYF.

V and J are TRBV5-1 and TRBJ2-7; possibly TRBD2 for D (5 bases). The CDR3 consists of 11 residues. The germline V gene encodes CDR1 SGHRS and CDR2 YFSETQ. The V gene lost 6 bases and the J gene lost 5 bases, with 9 bases spanning the gap. CDR3 nucleotides: TGCGCCAGCACCCTCGGGGACGAGCAGTACTTC. Translating gives CASTLGDEQYF.

The chain couples TRBV15 to TRBJ1-1; D unresolved. V lost 1 base and J 3 bases, leaving 12 bases between the germline ends. This CDR3 region has 15 residues. Germline-derived CDR1 and CDR2 are LNHNV and YYDKDF (reference sequence). The CDR3 here is CATSRVGGGDTEAFF. In DNA form, the CDR3 reads TGTGCCACCAGCAGAGTAGGAGGCGGGGACACTGAAGCTTTCTTT.

The rearrangement links TRBV24-1 to TRBJ1-2, with D possibly being TRBD1 (6 bases). Deletions cut 4 bases from V and 5 bases from J, with 13 bases between. CDR1 is KGHDR, CDR2 SFDVKD, per germline. CDR3 length equals 14 residues. The CDR3 region is CATSEGAGEYGYTF. Here the CDR3 DNA reads TGTGCCACCAGTGAGGGGGCGGGGGAGTATGGCTACACCTTC.

V usage is TRBV9 and J usage is TRBJ1-6; D might be TRBD1 (5 bases). The CDR3 is 16 amino acids. Germline CDR1 is SGDLS and CDR2 is YYNGEE. The V and J ends lost 3 bases and 11 bases respectively, with 21 bases between them. CDR3 sequence reads: CASSASYGALATPLHF. CDR3 bases: TGTGCCAGCAGCGCCTCCTACGGGGCCCTAGCGACACCCCTCCACTTT.

The chain has TRBV29-1 and TRBJ1-1, with TRBD1 identical over 9 bases. This CDR3 is 13 amino acids long. The V gene's germline CDR1 is SQVTM and CDR2 ANQGSEA. V shed 6 bases and J 2 bases; nucleotides not matched to a gene: 4. CDR3 DNA: TGCAGCGTGTGGACAGGGGATAACACTGAAGCTTTCTTT. It is translated as CSVWTGDNTEAFF.

This clone occurred once. This rearrangement joins TRBV28 to TRBJ2-2; TRBD1 is a possible D gene (5 bases). Germline lookup yields CDR1 MDHEN and CDR2 SYDVKM. Trimming left V 6 bases short and J 1 base short, with 9 bases between. This CDR3 has 14 residues. The CDR3 is CASSLGQNTGELFF. The CDR3 nucleotides are TGTGCCAGCAGCCTAGGACAGAACACCGGGGAGCTGTTTTTT.

The chain combines TRBV4-1 with TRBJ1-5; possibly TRBD1 for D (5 bases). Per germline, CDR1 MGHRA and CDR2 YSYEKL. This CDR3 has 18 residues. V was cut by 0 bases and J by 2 bases, with 17 bases left in between. In DNA, the CDR3 is TGCGCCAGCAGCCAAGATGGGGCATTAGGGGTAGGCAATCAGCCCCAGCATTTT. It encodes CASSQDGALGVGNQPQHF.

V and J are TRBV6-5 and TRBJ1-1; a weak D match, TRBD1 (6 bases). V lost 6 bases, J lost 7 bases, and 18 bases lay in between. This CDR3 has 14 amino acids. The germline V gene encodes CDR1 MNHEY and CDR2 SVGAGI. The CDR3 here is CASRKTGRGGEAFF. In DNA form, the CDR3 reads TGTGCCAGCAGAAAAACAGGGAGAGGTGGTGAAGCTTTCTTT.

This clone was found a few times. The V and J genes are TRBV28 and TRBJ2-1; 10 nucleotides line up with TRBD2. This CDR3 has 16 amino acids. J gave up 5 bases and V 3 bases, and 7 bases lay outside the gene matches. The germline V gene has CDR1 MDHEN and CDR2 SYDVKM. CDR3 nucleotides: TGTGCCAGCAGTTTCTCCGGGACTAGCGTCAACAATGAGCAGTTCTTC. This translates into CASSFSGTSVNNEQFF.

This chain links TRBV11-2 with TRBJ2-1; the D is unclear. CDR1 is SGHAT and CDR2 is FQNNGV in the germline V gene. The CDR3 length is 15 residues. The germline V and J ends were trimmed by 0 bases and 2 bases, with 8 bases remaining between them. The chain's CDR3 is CASSLDLAAYNEQFF. CDR3 nucleotide sequence: TGTGCCAGCAGCTTAGATCTGGCGGCCTACAATGAGCAGTTCTTC.

This clone was seen a single time. The chain couples TRBV19 to TRBJ2-2, with 7 bases aligning to TRBD1. The CDR3 covers 14 residues. CDR1 is LNHDA and CDR2 is SQIVND in the germline V gene (reference sequence). V lost 5 bases, J lost 4 bases, and 4 bases stayed unmatched. CDR3 nucleotide sequence: TGTGCCAGTAGTGTGACAGGGCGCACCGGGGAGCTGTTTTTT. This codes for CASSVTGRTGELFF.

This clone was seen only a few times. The chain carries TRBV2 and TRBJ1-4; D remains ambiguous. Trimming removed 3 bases at V and 0 bases at J, with 5 bases between. The V gene's germline CDR1 is SNHLY and CDR2 FYNNEI. The CDR3 contains 14 residues. CDR3 amino acids: CASSDSTTNEKLFF. The CDR3 bases are TGTGCCAGCAGTGACAGTACAACTAATGAAAAACTGTTTTTT.

This chain joins TRBV6-4 and TRBJ2-2; the D gene is possibly TRBD1 (6 bases). Germline V lookup: CDR1 MRHNA, CDR2 SNTAGT. CDR3 size: 14 residues. Between the trimmed V and J ends, which lost 3 bases and 4 bases, there was a span of 9 bases. The CDR3 sequence: CASSENRATGELFF. Here the CDR3 DNA reads TGTGCCAGCAGTGAAAACAGGGCCACCGGGGAGCTGTTTTTT.

The rearrangement joins TRBV7-7 to TRBJ2-1, with TRBD2 matching 8 bases. Unmatched junction bases numbered 10, after V lost 5 bases and J lost 4 bases. The germline CDR1 and CDR2 sequences are SSHAT and FNYEAQ (reference sequence). The CDR3 totals 16 residues. The CDR3 sequence: CASSRDISGMYNEQFF. The CDR3 DNA sequence: TGTGCCAGCAGCCGGGACATTAGCGGGATGTACAATGAGCAGTTCTTC. Together with reference TRBV7-7 and TRBJ2-1, the CDR3 gives the full variable domain: GAGVSQSPRYKVTKRGQDVTLRCDPISSHATLYWYQQALGQGPEFLTYFNYEAQPDKSGLPSDRFSAERPEGSISTLTIQRTEQRDSAMYRCASSRDISGMYNEQFFGPGTRLTVL.

This chain connects TRBV4-2 to TRBJ1-5; the D is unclear. Per the germline V gene, CDR1 is LGHNA and CDR2 is YNFKEQ. The CDR3 sequence is 15 residues long. V was trimmed by 0 bases and J by 3 bases, leaving 9 bases between them. In nucleotides, the CDR3 is TGTGCCAGCAGCCAAGAGTACGGGGACAATCAGCCCCAGCATTTT. Encoded protein: CASSQEYGDNQPQHF.

The J gene is TRBJ1-3, the V gene TRBV7-8; 7 bases fit TRBD1. The CDR3 consists of 18 residues. After removal of 5 bases from V and 4 bases from J, the junction contained 17 bases not matched to a gene. The germline CDR1 and CDR2 sequences are SGHVS and FQNEAQ. CDR3 DNA sequence: TGTGCCAGCAGCCCTCGCCGGTTTGGTCGGGACAGAGGAAACACCATATATTTT. Translated, it gives CASSPRRFGRDRGNTIYF. Full variable domain (missing parts from reference TRBV7-8 and TRBJ1-3): GAGVSQSPRYKVAKRGQDVALRCDPISGHVSLFWYQQALGQGPEFLTYFQNEAQLDKSGLPSDRFFAERPEGSVSTLKIQRTQQEDSAVYLCASSPRRFGRDRGNTIYFGEGSWLTVV.

The V and J genes are TRBV6-5 and TRBJ1-2; 8 nucleotides match TRBD1. The CDR3 has 13 residues. The germline V gene has CDR1 MNHEY and CDR2 SVGAGI. V dropped 1 base and J dropped 10; count of bases not matched to a gene: 5. The CDR3 DNA reads as TGTGCCAGCAGTTACTTAGGACAGGGACACTACACCTTC. It translates to CASSYLGQGHYTF.

This clone was counted between two and nine times. The rearrangement joins TRBV5-1 to TRBJ1-4; 7 bases are a match to TRBD1. This CDR3 region has 16 residues. The germline V gene has CDR1 SGHRS and CDR2 YFSETQ. J was trimmed by 4 bases and V by 0 bases; bases with no gene match: 6. CDR3 bases: TGCGCCAGCAGCTTGGAAGGGGGACAGCTTAATGAAAAACTGTTTTTT. Translated: CASSLEGGQLNEKLFF.

Ten or more counts support this clone. V gene TRBV7-2 combines with J gene TRBJ1-6, with D uncertain. The CDR3 is 13 amino acids. V gave up 7 bases and J gave up 8 bases, with 12 bases separating them. Germline CDR1 reads SGHTA; CDR2 reads FQGNSA. DNA for the CDR3: TGTGCCAGCACCGCTTATGCGGATTCACCCCTCCACTTT. It translates to CASTAYADSPLHF.

J is TRBJ1-2 and V is TRBV4-2; unclear D gene. V was clipped by 2 bases and J by 1 base, with 5 bases between them. This CDR3 is 13 amino acids long. Germline-derived CDR1 and CDR2 are LGHNA and YNFKEQ. CDR3 loop: CASSQQINYGYTF. DNA for the CDR3: TGTGCCAGCAGCCAACAGATTAACTATGGCTACACCTTC.

This clone was found many times. The chain has TRBV28 and TRBJ1-1; D not certain. CDR3 length: 14 amino acids. V was trimmed by 6 bases and J by 5 bases, leaving 16 bases between them. The germline V gene encodes CDR1 MDHEN and CDR2 SYDVKM. CDR3 nucleotide sequence: TGTGCCAGCAGCATTTATCTGGAGGGAACTGAAGCTTTCTTT. It codes for CASSIYLEGTEAFF.